This T cell receptor beta chain was retrieved from a study of OX40 agonist ivuxolimab in advanced cancers. Study as a whole: The drug used for patients, ivuxolimab, was an agonistic anti-OX40 (CD134) antibody. The study, taken as a whole, reports: In the 0.1 to 3.0 mg/kg range, CD4+ and CD8+ blood T cells had expanded clonally by week 6.

After removal of 3 bases from V and 6 bases from J, the junction contained 8 bases not matched to a gene. The CDR3 has 15 amino acids. CDR1 and CDR2 (germline): SGDLS, YYNGEE. Worth noting for this clone: The antigen is undetermined.

TCRdb's copy holds only in-frame clones and misses some; the assay was immunoSEQ multiplex PCR. This sample yields 70,000 to 90,000 clones, of which less than 95% are seen a single time; almost 8.5% belongs to the top ten. The investigators sampled blood at baseline, at cycle 4 day 1, and at cycle 7 day 1. The receptor's source is an adult with an advanced solid tumor such as melanoma, head and neck, liver or kidney cancer. The sample in question was CD4+ or CD8+ T cells sorted from blood, obtained in a trial of the OX40 agonist ivuxolimab. The V gene is TRBV9, the J gene TRBJ1-2; 10 nucleotides match TRBD1. The CDR3 coding sequence is TGTGCCAGCAGCGGAGGACAGGGGGAAGGTGATGGCTACACCTTC. This sequence encodes CASSGGQGEGDGYTF.